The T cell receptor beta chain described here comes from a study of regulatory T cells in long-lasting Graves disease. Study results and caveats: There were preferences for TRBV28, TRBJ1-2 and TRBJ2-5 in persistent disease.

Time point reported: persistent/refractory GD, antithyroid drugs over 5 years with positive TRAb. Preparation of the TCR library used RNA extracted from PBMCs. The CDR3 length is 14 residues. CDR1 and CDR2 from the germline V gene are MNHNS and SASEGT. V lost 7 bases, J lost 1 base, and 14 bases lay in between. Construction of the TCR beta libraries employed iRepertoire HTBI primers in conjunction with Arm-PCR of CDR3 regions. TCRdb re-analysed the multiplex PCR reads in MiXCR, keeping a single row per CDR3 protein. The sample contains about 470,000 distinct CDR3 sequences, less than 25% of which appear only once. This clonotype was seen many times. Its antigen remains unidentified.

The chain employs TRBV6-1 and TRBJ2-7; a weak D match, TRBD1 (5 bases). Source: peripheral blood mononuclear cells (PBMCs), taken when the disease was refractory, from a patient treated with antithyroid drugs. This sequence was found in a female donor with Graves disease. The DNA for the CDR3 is TGTGCCAGCACGCGTGACAGTCTGTCCTACGAGCAGTACTTC. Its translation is CASTRDSLSYEQYF.